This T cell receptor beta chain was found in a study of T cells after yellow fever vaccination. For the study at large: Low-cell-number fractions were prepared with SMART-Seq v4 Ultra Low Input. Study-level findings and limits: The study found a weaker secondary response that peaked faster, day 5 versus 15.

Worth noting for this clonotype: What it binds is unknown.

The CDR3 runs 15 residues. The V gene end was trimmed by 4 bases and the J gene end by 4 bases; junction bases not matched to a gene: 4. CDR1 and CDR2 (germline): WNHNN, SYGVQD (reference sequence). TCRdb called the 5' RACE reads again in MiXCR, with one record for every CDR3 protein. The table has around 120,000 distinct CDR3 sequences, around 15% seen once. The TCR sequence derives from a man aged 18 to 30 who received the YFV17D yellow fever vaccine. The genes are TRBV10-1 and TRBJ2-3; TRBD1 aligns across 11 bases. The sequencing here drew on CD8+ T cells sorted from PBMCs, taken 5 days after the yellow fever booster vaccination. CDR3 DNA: TGCGCCAGCAGTGGGACAGGGGGCGGCCCAGATACGCAGTATTTT. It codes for CASSGTGGGPDTQYF.